Following are 20 T cell receptor beta chains from one sample sequenced in a study of blood T cells in healthy people across ages (dated by TCRdb to between 2014 and 2017). Receptors were amplified or captured by 5' RACE. The listed sequencing device is Illumina HiSeq 2500. A second PCR of roughly 7 to 12 cycles was performed with a sample-barcoded 5' primer and a J-beta primer mix. TCRdb cleaned the public reads at Q25 with fastp, built clones with MiXCR and kept in-frame beta chains. Rows with one shared CDR3 protein collapse into an entry with the most common genes and DNA. This sample is represented by 1.5 million to 2 million distinct CDR3 sequences; roughly 28% of them were singletons. The ten most abundant clones make up about 7.7% of the sample. Sequenced input: blood. The receptors come from a woman aged 25 to 39 in good health.

The genes are TRBV6-6 and TRBJ1-1; a possible D gene is TRBD1 (6 bases). V was clipped by 4 bases and J by 3 bases, with 15 bases between them. CDR1 and CDR2 (germline): MNHNY, SVGAGI (reference sequence). This CDR3 comprises 15 residues. CDR3 protein: CASSSTRGADTEAFF. The CDR3 DNA sequence: TGTGCCAGCAGTTCGACCCGGGGGGCAGACACTGAAGCTTTCTTT.

This clonotype has only a few counts. The genes are TRBV5-1 and TRBJ2-1, with 10 bases identical to TRBD2. The CDR3 contains 14 residues. Germline-derived CDR1 and CDR2 are SGHRS and YFSETQ. The trim removed 4 bases at V and 8 bases at J, leaving 6 bases unmatched. CDR3 in amino acids: CASSMGLARHEQFF. CDR3 coding DNA: TGCGCCAGCAGCATGGGACTAGCGAGACATGAGCAGTTCTTC.

This clonotype showed up just a few times. The CDR3 protein is CASSVSGFYGYTF. The DNA of the CDR3 is TGTGCCAGCAGCGTATCAGGGTTCTATGGCTACACCTTC. The rearrangement joins TRBV9 to TRBJ1-2; possible D gene TRBD1, 5 bases. Germline V gene sequence: CDR1 SGDLS, CDR2 YYNGEE. V lost 1 base and J lost 4, with 8 bases in between. The CDR3 consists of 13 residues. Based on the CDR3 plus reference TRBV9 and TRBJ1-2, the full variable domain is DSGVTQTPKHLITATGQRVTLRCSPRSGDLSVYWYQQSLDQGLQFLIQYYNGEERAKGNILERFSAQQFPDLHSELNLSSLELGDSALYFCASSVSGFYGYTFGSGTRLTVV.

V and J are TRBV20-1 and TRBJ1-5, with D unclear. Germline V gene lookup returns CDR1 DFQATT and CDR2 SNEGSKA (reference sequence). There are 13 residues in the CDR3. Trimming stripped 6 bases from V and 0 bases from J, with 9 bases between. CDR3 DNA sequence: TGCAGTGCCATGGGGTTTAGCAATCAGCCCCAGCATTTT. As protein: CSAMGFSNQPQHF.

In regard to this clonotype: A read error may explain this, as a much larger clone is one base away. This chain joins TRBV6-2 or TRBV6-3 and TRBJ2-1, with D tentatively TRBD1 (5 bases). This CDR3 spans 15 amino acids. Looked up from germline, CDR1 is MNHEY and CDR2 is SVGEGT. Trimming took 9 bases from V and 3 from J, leaving 18 bases between them. In DNA form, the CDR3 reads TGTGCCAGTGTCAGGGCGACGACCGTCTACAATGAGCAGTTCTTC. Translation: CASVRATTVYNEQFF.

J is TRBJ1-5 and V is TRBV6-2 or TRBV6-3, with 7 nucleotides matching TRBD1. Germline loops: CDR1 MNHEY, CDR2 SVGEGT. V lost 2 bases to trimming and J lost 1 base; unmatched junction nucleotides: 2. This CDR3 contains 15 residues. The CDR3 protein is CASSYVRGSNQPQHF. CDR3 nucleotides: TGTGCCAGCAGTTACGTCAGGGGGAGCAATCAGCCCCAGCATTTT.

The chain employs TRBV9 and TRBJ1-2; D is possibly TRBD1 (6 bases). This CDR3 spans 16 amino acids. CDR1 SGDLS and CDR2 YYNGEE come from the germline V gene. Trimming shortened V by 4 bases and J by 4 bases, and 20 bases separated the two germline ends. The chain's CDR3 is CASSPAPATGFYGYTF. The CDR3 DNA sequence: TGTGCCAGCAGCCCAGCCCCAGCGACAGGATTCTATGGCTACACCTTC.

V and J are TRBV6-1 and TRBJ1-6; possible D gene TRBD1, 6 bases. V dropped 4 bases and J dropped 0 bases, with 13 bases sitting between them. CDR1 and CDR2 from the germline V gene are MNHNS and SASEGT. The CDR3 is made up of 17 amino acids. As DNA, the CDR3 is TGTGCCAGCAGTGTGACAGGTCCTAGCTCCTATAATTCACCCCTCCACTTT. It codes for CASSVTGPSSYNSPLHF.

The chain is built from TRBV5-6 and TRBJ2-3; 8 bases are a match to TRBD2. This CDR3 is 16 amino acids long. V dropped 4 bases and J dropped 4; count of bases not matched to a gene: 11. The germline CDR1 and CDR2 sequences are SGHDT and YYEEEE. This CDR3 is CASSRNGRGVPDTQYF. The CDR3 nucleotides read TGTGCCAGCAGCCGCAACGGGCGGGGGGTACCAGATACGCAGTATTTT.

The V and J genes are TRBV4-2 and TRBJ2-3; possibly TRBD1 or TRBD2 for D (6 bases each). This CDR3 has 16 amino acids. CDR1 is LGHNA, CDR2 YNFKEQ, per germline. V was cut by 4 bases and J by 0 bases, with 14 bases left in between. CDR3 nucleotide sequence: TGTGCCAGCAGCCCGTACGGGGGCCCTAGCACAGATACGCAGTATTTT. Translating it yields CASSPYGGPSTDTQYF.

The chain carries TRBV28 and TRBJ1-4; D is ambiguous. CDR1 and CDR2 from the germline V gene are MDHEN and SYDVKM. The CDR3 is 13 residues long. Trimming pared 4 bases from V and 11 bases from J, leaving 14 bases between. The CDR3 loop is CASSSILRWKLFF. For the CDR3, the DNA is TGTGCCAGCAGTTCGATACTGAGGTGGAAACTGTTTTTT.

The CDR3 spells CASSDPGTGVREQYF. The DNA for the CDR3 is TGCGCCAGCAGTGACCCCGGGACAGGGGTGCGCGAGCAGTACTTC. V is TRBV10-1 and J is TRBJ2-7, with 10 bases lining up with TRBD1. CDR3 length: 15 residues. Per the germline V gene, CDR1 is WNHNN and CDR2 is SYGVQD (reference sequence). With 3 bases clipped from V and 6 bases from J, the junction kept 8 bases outside the gene matches.

The chain recombines TRBV20-1 with TRBJ2-7; no clear D. Trimming stripped 4 bases from V and 0 bases from J, with 10 bases between. CDR3 size: 13 residues. Germline CDR1 is DFQATT and CDR2 is SNEGSKA (reference sequence). For the CDR3, the DNA is TGCAGTGCTACCTCGACTGCCTCCTACGAGCAGTACTTC. Encoded protein: CSATSTASYEQYF.

The CDR3 DNA is TGTGCCACCAGACCTAGCGGGAGAGGGACAGATACGCAGTATTTT. Encoded protein: CATRPSGRGTDTQYF. The genes are TRBV15 and TRBJ2-3; 10 bases map to TRBD2. This CDR3 contains 15 residues. The junction had 6 bases not matched to a gene; V was cut back by 6 bases and J by 3 bases. The germline V gene encodes CDR1 LNHNV and CDR2 YYDKDF (reference sequence).

This sequence joins TRBV29-1 and TRBJ2-2; D call uncertain. Between the trimmed V and J ends, which lost 6 bases and 5 bases, there was a span of 16 bases. CDR1 SQVTM and CDR2 ANQGSEA come from the germline V gene. The CDR3 covers 14 residues. The CDR3 is CSVLGPARTGELFF. As DNA, the CDR3 is TGCAGCGTACTGGGCCCGGCTCGGACCGGGGAGCTGTTTTTT.

Notes on this clonotype: A read error may account for a junction end that differs from germline. This chain joins TRBV5-6 and TRBJ1-4, with 7 bases that match TRBD1. Germline assignment: CDR1 SGHDT and CDR2 YYEEEE. CDR3 size: 15 residues. Here the CDR3 DNA reads TGTGCCAGCAGCGAACGGGACAGAACTAATGAAAAACCGTTTTTT. Encoded protein: CASSERDRTNEKPFF.

This clonotype has just a few counts. The chain employs TRBV5-1 and TRBJ1-1; 7 nucleotides align to TRBD1. Germline values: CDR1 SGHRS, CDR2 YFSETQ. V trimming: 3 bases; J trimming: 2 bases; junction bases outside the gene matches: 10. This CDR3 is built from 16 residues. The CDR3 region is CASSSGGQIINTEAFF. The CDR3, as DNA: TGCGCCAGCAGCTCGGGGGGACAGATCATTAACACTGAAGCTTTCTTT. Using reference TRBV5-1 and TRBJ1-1 for the parts outside the CDR3, the full variable domain is KAGVTQTPRYLIKTRGQQVTLSCSPISGHRSVSWYQQTPGQGLQFLFEYFSETQRNKGNFPGRFSGRQFSNSRSEMNVSTLELGDSALYLCASSSGGQIINTEAFFGQGTRLTVV.

This clonotype was seen a few times. V gene TRBV4-1 combines with J gene TRBJ2-3, with TRBD2 matching 7 bases. This CDR3 has 16 residues. Germline CDR1 and CDR2: MGHRA and YSYEKL. The V segment lost 0 bases and the J segment 5 bases; nucleotides outside the gene matches: 8. In DNA form, the CDR3 reads TGCGCCAGCAGCCAAGAATGGAGCGGGGTGGTAGATACGCAGTATTTT. Translated, it gives CASSQEWSGVVDTQYF.

This clonotype was detected only a few times. The rearrangement uses TRBV2 and TRBJ1-5; no firm D call. The V end was cut by 6 bases, the J end by 0 bases, with 12 bases between. The CDR3 is made up of 15 amino acids. Germline V gene sequence: CDR1 SNHLY, CDR2 FYNNEI. In nucleotides, the CDR3 is TGTGCCAGCAGGTCTAAGTTTTATAGCAATCAGCCCCAGCATTTT. Its protein product is CASRSKFYSNQPQHF.

The table lists this clonotype with a few counts. The chain recombines TRBV12-3 or TRBV12-4 with TRBJ2-4, with a possible D match to TRBD1 (6 bases). Trimming took 2 bases from V and 13 from J, leaving 24 bases between them. This CDR3 contains 16 residues. CDR3: CASSLLGRGPLDKQYF. DNA of the CDR3: TGTGCCAGCAGTTTATTAGGCAGGGGCCCTCTCGACAAGCAGTACTTC.